The 26 T cell receptor beta chains reported below all come from one sample, sequenced in a study of T cell repertoires in cytomegalovirus infection. TCRdb recomputed calls from the reads with MiXCR, one row per CDR3 protein. Here the sample spans more than 350,000 distinct CDR3 sequences, approximately 32% being singletons. Input material: PBMCs. The source of these receptors is a human donor in good health (CMV status not recorded). Some clones in this sample may be carry-over from other donors' samples.

The sample holds many counts of this clonotype. The J gene is TRBJ2-3, the V gene TRBV7-6, with D maybe TRBD1 (7 bases). This CDR3 has 14 amino acids. The germline CDR1 and CDR2 sequences are SGHVS and FNYEAQ. V was pared by 6 bases and J by 2 bases, with 12 bases between. The CDR3 region is CASRSGGITDTQYF. The CDR3 DNA reads as TGTGCCAGCAGGTCAGGGGGGATCACAGATACGCAGTATTTT.

Note on this clonotype: Relative to the germline gene, one junction end is altered; a read error may explain this. The gene calls are TRBV6-1 and TRBJ1-1; TRBD1 aligns across 9 bases. Germline V gene lookup returns CDR1 MNHNS and CDR2 SASEGT. The CDR3 has 18 amino acids. Here the CDR3 reads CASSEPGQGRLVDTDAFF. CDR3 nucleotides: TGTGCCAGCAGTGAGCCAGGACAGGGGCGGTTGGTGGACACTGATGCTTTCTTT.

This clonotype has only one observation. The germline gene is not matched at one end of the junction; a read error may be the cause. The V and J genes are TRBV7-2 and TRBJ1-5; D possibly corresponds to TRBD1 (6 bases). Germline values: CDR1 SGHTA, CDR2 FQGNSA. There are 16 residues in the CDR3. As DNA, the CDR3 is TGTGCCAGCAGCTTAGTTGGGGGGGGGGGCAATAAGCCCCAGCATTTT. Translated, it gives CASSLVGGGGNKPQHF.

This clonotype has just a few counts. The V and J genes are TRBV6-2 or TRBV6-3 and TRBJ2-3, with TRBD2 identical over 14 bases. V lost 6 bases, J lost 7 bases, and 12 bases stayed unmatched. CDR3 length: 17 amino acids. The germline V gene encodes CDR1 MNHEY and CDR2 SVGEGT. DNA of the CDR3: TGTGCCAGCAGCAGGGGACTAGCGGGGGACATCGGGCATACGCAGTATTTT. This gives the protein CASSRGLAGDIGHTQYF.

This clonotype was seen a few times. The CDR3 spells CSARDLGGSQPDTYEQYF. The CDR3 coding sequence is TGCAGTGCTAGAGATCTGGGGGGAAGCCAACCTGATACCTACGAGCAGTACTTC. The chain couples TRBV20-1 to TRBJ2-7, with a possible D match to TRBD2 (6 bases). V shed 0 bases and J shed 2 bases, with 23 bases lying between them. This CDR3 comprises 18 residues. Germline assignment: CDR1 DFQATT and CDR2 SNEGSKA (reference sequence).

This clonotype was found many times. The gene calls are TRBV7-2 and TRBJ1-1; D may be TRBD1 (5 bases). V lost 0 bases and J lost 7, with 12 bases in between. Germline CDR1 SGHTA, CDR2 FQGNSA. This CDR3 spans 14 amino acids. CDR3 residues: CASSLAKAGFEAFF. DNA of the CDR3: TGTGCCAGCAGCTTAGCGAAGGCAGGGTTTGAAGCTTTCTTT.

This clonotype showed up just a few times. CDR3 coding DNA: TGTGCCAGCAGTTTAGGGTTCCAGGGAAACACCGGGGAGCTGTTTTTT. Translated, it gives CASSLGFQGNTGELFF. V and J are TRBV12-3 or TRBV12-4 and TRBJ2-2, with a possible D match to TRBD1 (5 bases). V was clipped by 1 base and J by 2 bases, with 11 bases between them. This CDR3 has 16 residues.

This clonotype occurred a few times. The chain couples TRBV30 to TRBJ1-1; 8 positions match TRBD1. In germline, CDR1 is GTSNPN, CDR2 SVGIG (reference sequence). The J segment lost 4 bases and the V segment lost 8 bases, leaving 12 bases of the junction unmatched. This CDR3 spans 14 amino acids. The CDR3 is CAISRGRGGTEAFF. CDR3 nucleotide sequence: TGTGCCATCAGCAGGGGGCGAGGGGGCACTGAAGCTTTCTTT.

The CDR3 DNA reads TGTGCCAGCACGCCCGGGGGGACCGGGGCCAACGTCCTGACTTTC. This codes for CASTPGGTGANVLTF. V and J are TRBV6-6 and TRBJ2-6; 7 bases map to TRBD2. V trimming: 7 bases; J trimming: 4 bases; junction bases outside the gene matches: 7. The CDR3 runs 15 residues. Germline CDR1 reads MNHNY; CDR2 reads SVGAGI (reference sequence).

This clonotype was recorded a few times. The chain has TRBV6-2 or TRBV6-3 and TRBJ2-5, with 9 positions matching TRBD1. CDR3 size: 15 residues. Germline-derived CDR1 and CDR2 are MNHEY and SVGEGT. Trimming cost V 1 base and J 2 bases; bases outside gene matches: 2. CDR3 residues: CASSYWGQGQETQYF. CDR3 sequence (DNA): TGTGCCAGCAGTTACTGGGGACAGGGTCAAGAGACCCAGTACTTC.

This clonotype has only a few counts. The DNA for the CDR3 is TGTGCCAGCAGTTACCGAGAGGTGGTGACCTACGAGCAGTACTTC. Translating it yields CASSYREVVTYEQYF. The genes are TRBV6-5 and TRBJ2-7, with D uncertain. The CDR3 spans 15 residues. Germline assignment: CDR1 MNHEY and CDR2 SVGAGI. The V end was cut by 2 bases, the J end by 2 bases, with 13 bases between.

Comments on this clonotype: The CDR3 ends on some other residue instead of the conserved phenylalanine or tryptophan, so this is likely a read error. The chain carries TRBV19 and TRBJ2-1, with D perhaps TRBD1 (5 bases). Trimming took off 6 bases at V and 1 base at J, with 16 bases between the two ends. Germline CDR1 reads LNHDA; CDR2 reads SQIVND (reference sequence). The CDR3 spans 16 residues. As DNA, the CDR3 is TGTGCCAGTAGCTCCACCAGGGTAAAGTCCTACAATGAGCAGTTCTTA. Protein sequence: CASSSTRVKSYNEQFL.

This clonotype was picked up many times. This chain uses TRBV7-2 with TRBJ2-2, with D perhaps TRBD1 or TRBD2 (5 bases each). V shed 1 base and J shed 5 bases, with 11 bases lying between them. Germline V gives CDR1 SGHTA, CDR2 FQGNSA. The CDR3 length is 15 residues. CDR3 DNA: TGTGCCAGCAGCTTAGACCGGGGCTGGACCGGGGAGCTGTTTTTT. Translation gives CASSLDRGWTGELFF.

CDR3 amino acids: CASSMRQAYGYTF. The DNA for the CDR3 is TGTGCCAGTAGTATGCGACAGGCCTATGGCTACACCTTC. J is TRBJ1-2 and V is TRBV19; TRBD1 is a possible D gene (6 bases). Germline CDR1 and CDR2: LNHDA and SQIVND (reference sequence). Trimming removed 3 bases at V and 4 bases at J, with 9 bases between. The CDR3 runs to 13 residues.

J is TRBJ2-2 and V is TRBV6-1, with a weak D call TRBD2 (7 bases). The CDR3 has 16 residues. V was trimmed by 2 bases and J by 0 bases, leaving 10 bases between them. Germline V gives CDR1 MNHNS, CDR2 SASEGT. The CDR3: CASSEPGGPNTGELFF. CDR3 bases: TGTGCCAGCAGTGAACCGGGGGGCCCGAACACCGGGGAGCTGTTTTTT.

This clonotype was seen a single time. A read error may be the cause here, since a much bigger clone is one base away. As DNA, the CDR3 is TGTGCCAGCAGTACCACTAGCGGGGTCCCCAATGAGCAGTTCTTC. It translates to CASSTTSGVPNEQFF. V and J are TRBV12-3 or TRBV12-4 and TRBJ2-1, with 10 bases aligning to TRBD2. Losses at the gene ends were 5 bases for V and 6 bases for J; bases not matched to a gene: 7. The CDR3 loop spans 15 amino acids.

The V call is TRBV12-3 or TRBV12-4, the J call TRBJ1-5, with TRBD1 as a possible D gene (5 bases). The CDR3 extends over 15 amino acids. V was trimmed by 4 bases and J by 3 bases, leaving 13 bases between them. CDR3 coding DNA: TGTGCCAGCAGTTCCCAGACAGTAAACAATCAGCCCCAGCATTTT. This codes for CASSSQTVNNQPQHF.

The genes are TRBV20-1 and TRBJ1-5; D is unclear. Germline loops: CDR1 DFQATT, CDR2 SNEGSKA (reference sequence). V dropped 0 bases and J dropped 0 bases, with 27 bases sitting between them. The CDR3 covers 21 residues. This CDR3 is CSARDAAPDLPNYPSNQPQHF. The DNA of the CDR3 is TGCAGTGCTAGAGATGCTGCCCCAGACCTACCCAACTACCCTAGCAATCAGCCCCAGCATTTT.

This clonotype occurred many times. J is TRBJ2-5 and V is TRBV7-2; D is ambiguous. The CDR3 has 12 amino acids. Germline lookup yields CDR1 SGHTA and CDR2 FQGNSA. Trimming cost V 2 bases and J 5 bases, with 6 bases left between them. CDR3: CASSLPAETQYF. The CDR3 DNA reads as TGTGCCAGCAGCTTACCCGCGGAGACCCAGTACTTC.

On this clonotype: One end of the junction does not line up with germline, which may come from a read error. The chain joins TRBV6-2 or TRBV6-3 to TRBJ1-2; D gene uncertain. This CDR3 is 13 amino acids long. Germline V CDR1 and CDR2: MNHEY, SVGEGT. The CDR3 nucleotides are TGTGCCCGCAGGCTGGTGGGGAGTCATGGCTACACCTTC. Its protein product is CARRLVGSHGYTF.

This clonotype has a count of ten or more. The chain couples TRBV7-2 to TRBJ1-1, with D maybe TRBD1 (5 bases). This CDR3 is built from 16 residues. The V and J ends lost 1 base and 7 bases respectively, with 19 bases between them. CDR1 SGHTA and CDR2 FQGNSA come from the germline V gene. The CDR3 DNA sequence: TGTGCCAGCAGCTTAGGCAGGGCGTCGTCACGTATTGAAGCTTTCTTT. This translates into CASSLGRASSRIEAFF.

This sequence joins TRBV7-9 and TRBJ1-1, with a tentative D call TRBD1 (6 bases). Trimming stripped 4 bases from V and 5 bases from J, with 26 bases between. This CDR3 has 18 amino acids. Germline CDR1 is SEHNR and CDR2 is FQNEAQ (reference sequence). For the CDR3, the DNA is TGTGCCAGCAGCTCCCCCTTTAGTGGCTGGACAGATCAGACTGAAGCTTTCTTT. The encoded protein is CASSSPFSGWTDQTEAFF.

This chain links TRBV11-2 with TRBJ1-1; D perhaps matches TRBD1 (5 bases). Trimming shortened V by 5 bases and J by 0 bases, and 13 bases separated the two germline ends. The V gene's germline CDR1 is SGHAT and CDR2 FQNNGV. The CDR3 sequence is 15 residues long. The CDR3 loop reads CASSALGRLNTEAFF. As DNA, the CDR3 is TGTGCCAGCAGCGCATTGGGACGGCTGAACACTGAAGCTTTCTTT.

The CDR3 loop reads CARSVLGTETQYF. CDR3 bases: TGTGCCAGAAGCGTATTGGGGACGGAGACCCAGTACTTC. The J gene is TRBJ2-5, the V gene TRBV7-2; D might be TRBD1 or TRBD2, each matching 5 bases. The V gene lost 9 bases and the J gene lost 5 bases, with 16 bases spanning the gap. The CDR3 sequence is 13 residues long. Germline CDR1 SGHTA, CDR2 FQGNSA.

This clonotype was recorded a few times. This chain uses TRBV11-2 with TRBJ2-5, with a weak D call TRBD1 (6 bases). The CDR3 loop spans 17 amino acids. Between the trimmed V and J ends, which lost 6 bases and 4 bases, there was a span of 24 bases. Germline CDR1 SGHAT, CDR2 FQNNGV. The CDR3: CASRRGGGRGFSETQYF. CDR3 nucleotide sequence: TGTGCCAGCAGAAGAGGCGGTGGCAGGGGTTTTTCAGAGACCCAGTACTTC.

This clonotype was seen at least ten times. The chain links TRBV7-8 to TRBJ2-2; weak D call: TRBD2 (6 bases). The CDR3 is 16 residues long. Per the germline V gene, CDR1 is SGHVS and CDR2 is FQNEAQ. V lost 6 bases and J lost 2, with 16 bases in between. For the CDR3, the DNA is TGTGCCAGCAGTGGCCGCGGGACTCCCAACACCGGGGAGCTGTTTTTT. Residues: CASSGRGTPNTGELFF.